These 12 T cell receptor beta chains were all obtained from the same sample, sequenced in a study of response to subunit inactivated influenza vaccine. TCRdb reprocessed the RT-PCR reads with MiXCR, giving one entry per CDR3 protein. The table has fewer than 800,000 distinct CDR3 sequences, 15% to 18% seen once; the top ten hold about 9.9%. This specimen was PBMCs from blood, taken 11 to 12 days after vaccination. These receptors originate from a man over 45 who received an inactivated influenza vaccine.

This clonotype came up a few times. The genes are TRBV20-1 and TRBJ2-5, with D tentatively TRBD2 (5 bases). Germline V CDR1 and CDR2: DFQATT, SNEGSKA (reference sequence). V was shortened by 6 bases and J by 6 bases, with 17 bases between the two germline ends. The CDR3 runs to 13 residues. This CDR3 is CSASSRTGKTQYF. The CDR3 DNA sequence: TGCAGTGCCTCTTCACGGACGGGGAAGACCCAGTACTTC.

This clonotype was seen a handful of times. This chain links TRBV18 with TRBJ2-2; possibly TRBD2 for D (5 bases). Per the germline V gene, CDR1 is KGHSH and CDR2 is LQKENI. The CDR3 contains 16 residues. V was trimmed by 0 bases and J by 1 base, leaving 9 bases between them. Here the CDR3 reads CASSPPTGMNTGELFF. For the CDR3, the DNA is TGTGCCAGCTCACCACCAACGGGGATGAACACCGGGGAGCTGTTTTTT.

The chain couples TRBV20-1 to TRBJ2-7; no firm D call. V lost 3 bases to trimming and J lost 2 bases, with 17 bases between them. Germline CDR1 and CDR2: DFQATT and SNEGSKA (reference sequence). The CDR3 covers 15 residues. CDR3 nucleotide sequence: TGCAGTGCTAGCGACGACCGCATTCTTGCCTACGAGCAGTACTTC. Encoded protein: CSASDDRILAYEQYF.

This clonotype was detected only a few times. The chain has TRBV5-5 and TRBJ2-2; TRBD1 matches 7 bases. Germline trimming cut 4 bases from V and 0 bases from J; bases unmatched to any gene: 3. Per germline, CDR1 SGHKS and CDR2 YYEKEE (reference sequence). The CDR3 contains 15 residues. Here the CDR3 DNA reads TGTGCCAGCAGCCGGGACAGACCGAACACCGGGGAGCTGTTTTTT. Translating gives CASSRDRPNTGELFF. The full variable domain, rest sourced from reference TRBV5-5 and TRBJ2-2, is DAGVTQSPTHLIKTRGQQVTLRCSPISGHKSVSWYQQVLGQGPQFIFQYYEKEERGRGNFPDRFSARQFPNYSSELNVNALLLGDSALYLCASSRDRPNTGELFFGEGSRLTVL.

The rearrangement joins TRBV12-3 or TRBV12-4 to TRBJ2-3, with D perhaps assigned TRBD1 or TRBD2 (7 bases each). CDR3 size: 18 residues. V lost 1 base and J lost 1, with 18 bases in between. The CDR3 is CASSLGSGGGLGTDTQYF. For the CDR3, the DNA is TGTGCCAGCAGTTTAGGATCAGGGGGGGGGCTGGGCACAGATACGCAGTATTTT.

V usage is TRBV27 and J usage is TRBJ2-3, with D possibly matching TRBD1 (6 bases). Germline CDR1 MNHEY, CDR2 SMNVEV (reference sequence). Trimming stripped 1 base from V and 4 bases from J, with 12 bases between. This CDR3 contains 15 residues. The CDR3 sequence: CASSLWTARSDTQYF. As DNA, the CDR3 is TGTGCCAGCAGTTTATGGACAGCAAGGTCAGATACGCAGTATTTT.

The chain is built from TRBV20-1 and TRBJ2-1; TRBD2 matches 12 bases. Germline trimming cut 1 base from V and 4 bases from J; bases unmatched to any gene: 2. The CDR3 runs 15 residues. Per germline, CDR1 DFQATT and CDR2 SNEGSKA (reference sequence). CDR3 nucleotide sequence: TGCAGTGCTAGAGGACTAGCGGGAGAGTACAATGAGCAGTTCTTC. The encoded protein is CSARGLAGEYNEQFF.

This clonotype was seen a few times. The chain is built from TRBV24-1 and TRBJ2-4; the D gene is possibly TRBD2 (5 bases). This CDR3 comprises 14 residues. The V end was cut by 3 bases, the J end by 6 bases, with 11 bases between. Germline assignment: CDR1 KGHDR and CDR2 SFDVKD. The CDR3 DNA is TGTGCCACCAGTGATGACATTCGGGGAAACATTCAGTACTTC. This translates into CATSDDIRGNIQYF.

The gene calls are TRBV10-3 and TRBJ2-7; TRBD1 might be the D (6 bases). This CDR3 has 12 amino acids. Germline values: CDR1 ENHRY, CDR2 SYGVKD. Trimming took off 5 bases at V and 6 bases at J, with 11 bases between the two ends. DNA for the CDR3: TGTGCCATCAGTTTAAACAGGGTCGAGCAGTACTTC. Protein sequence: CAISLNRVEQYF.

This clonotype was recorded a few times. This sequence joins TRBV7-9 and TRBJ1-5; no clear D. Between the trimmed V and J ends, which lost 4 bases and 6 bases, there was a span of 13 bases. CDR1 SEHNR and CDR2 FQNEAQ come from the germline V gene (reference sequence). The CDR3 spans 14 residues. CDR3 in amino acids: CASSSSAGSQPQHF. Written as DNA, the CDR3 is TGTGCCAGCAGCTCCTCGGCTGGGTCTCAGCCCCAGCATTTT.

This clonotype was seen only a few times. The chain uses TRBV7-2 and TRBJ2-2, with D maybe TRBD2 (5 bases). Germline CDR1 is SGHTA and CDR2 is FQGNSA. V dropped 5 bases and J dropped 8 bases, with 15 bases sitting between them. The CDR3 covers 14 residues. The CDR3 is CASSRQLASGELFF. The CDR3 nucleotides are TGTGCCAGCAGCCGCCAGCTAGCTTCTGGGGAGCTGTTTTTT.

The chain has TRBV21-1 and TRBJ2-7; TRBD2, the D gene given by the table, was not confirmed from the DNA. TRBV21-1 is a documented pseudogene. The CDR3 has 15 residues. This CDR3 is CASSVRIRREYEQYF. CDR3 DNA sequence: TGTGCCAGCAGCGTCCGAATTCGGCGGGAGTACGAGCAGTACTTC.